Presented here are 2 T cell receptor beta chains from one specimen sequenced in a study of blood T cell repertoires in COVID-19. Only in-frame clones appear in the TCRdb table, and some are missing; sequencing was by immunoSEQ multiplex PCR. The sample yields approximately 190,000 clones, around 83% seen once. The source material was peripheral blood. The receptors stem from a woman aged 40 to 50 with acute or convalescent COVID-19.

The CDR3 region has the DNA TGTGCCAGCACCACCGACGGACAGGGAGGGGGCTACACCTTC. The encoded protein is CASTTDGQGGGYTF. The chain links TRBV6-4 to TRBJ1-2, with 8 bases that match TRBD1. V lost 7 bases to trimming and J lost 8 bases; unmatched junction nucleotides: 12. Germline V CDR1 and CDR2: MRHNA, SNTAGT. CDR3 length equals 14 residues.

This chain uses TRBV10-3 with TRBJ2-2, with D unresolved. The CDR3 runs 12 residues. V was trimmed by 6 bases and J by 7 bases, leaving 9 bases between them. Per germline, CDR1 ENHRY and CDR2 SYGVKD. This chain's CDR3 is CAIRPGSGELFF. CDR3 DNA: TGTGCCATCAGGCCTGGCAGCGGGGAGCTGTTTTTT.